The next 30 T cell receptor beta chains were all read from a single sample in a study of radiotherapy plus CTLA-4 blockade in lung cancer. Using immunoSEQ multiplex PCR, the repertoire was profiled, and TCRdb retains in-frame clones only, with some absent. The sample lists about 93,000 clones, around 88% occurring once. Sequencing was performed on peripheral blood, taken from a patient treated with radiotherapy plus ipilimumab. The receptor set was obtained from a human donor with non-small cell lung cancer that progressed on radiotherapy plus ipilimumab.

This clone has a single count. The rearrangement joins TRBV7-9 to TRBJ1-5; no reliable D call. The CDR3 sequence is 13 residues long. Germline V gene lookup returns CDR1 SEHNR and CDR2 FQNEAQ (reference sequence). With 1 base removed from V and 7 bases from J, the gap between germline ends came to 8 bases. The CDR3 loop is CASSLGPRQPQHF. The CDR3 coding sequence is TGTGCCAGCAGCTTAGGGCCCCGGCAGCCCCAGCATTTT.

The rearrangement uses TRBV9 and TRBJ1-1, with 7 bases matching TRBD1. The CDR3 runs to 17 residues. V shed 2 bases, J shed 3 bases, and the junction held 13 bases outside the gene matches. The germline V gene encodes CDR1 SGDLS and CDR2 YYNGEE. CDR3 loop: CASSVGLKAQGDTEAFF. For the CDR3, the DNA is TGTGCCAGCAGCGTGGGACTCAAGGCCCAGGGGGACACTGAAGCTTTCTTT.

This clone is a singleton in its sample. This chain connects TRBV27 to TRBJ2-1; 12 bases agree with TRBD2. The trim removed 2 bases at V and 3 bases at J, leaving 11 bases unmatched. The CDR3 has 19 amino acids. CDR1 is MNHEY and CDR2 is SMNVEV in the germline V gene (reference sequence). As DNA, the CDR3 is TGTGCCAGCAGTTTAAGACGTTTGACTAGCGGGAGTGGCTACAATGAGCAGTTCTTC. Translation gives CASSLRRLTSGSGYNEQFF.

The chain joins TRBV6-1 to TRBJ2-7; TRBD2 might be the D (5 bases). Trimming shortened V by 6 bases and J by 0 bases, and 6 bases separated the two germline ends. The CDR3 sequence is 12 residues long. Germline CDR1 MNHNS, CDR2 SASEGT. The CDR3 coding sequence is TGTGCCAGCAGGGGGAGCTCCTACGAGCAGTACTTC. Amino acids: CASRGSSYEQYF.

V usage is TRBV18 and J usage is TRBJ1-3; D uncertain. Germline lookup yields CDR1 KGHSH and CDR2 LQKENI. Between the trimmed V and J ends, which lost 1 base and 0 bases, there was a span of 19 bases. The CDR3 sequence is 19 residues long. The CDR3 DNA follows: TGTGCCAGCTCACCACTAAACACGGGATCGCAGTTCTCTGGAAACACCATATATTTT. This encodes CASSPLNTGSQFSGNTIYF. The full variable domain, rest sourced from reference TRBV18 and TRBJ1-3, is NAGVMQNPRHLVRRRGQEARLRCSPMKGHSHVYWYRQLPEEGLKFMVYLQKENIIDESGMPKERFSAEFPKEGPSILRIQQVVRGDSAAYFCASSPLNTGSQFSGNTIYFGEGSWLTVV.

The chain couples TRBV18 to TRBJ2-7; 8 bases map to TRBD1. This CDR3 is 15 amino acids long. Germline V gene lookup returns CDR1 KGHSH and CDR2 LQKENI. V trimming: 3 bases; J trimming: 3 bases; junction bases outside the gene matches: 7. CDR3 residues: CASSPLQGVSYEQYF. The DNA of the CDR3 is TGTGCCAGCTCACCCCTACAGGGGGTGAGCTACGAGCAGTACTTC.

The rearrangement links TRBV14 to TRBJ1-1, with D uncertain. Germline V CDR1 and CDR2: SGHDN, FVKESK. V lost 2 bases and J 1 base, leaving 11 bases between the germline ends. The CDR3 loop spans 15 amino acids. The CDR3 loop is CASSQRTARNTEAFF. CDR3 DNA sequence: TGTGCCAGCAGCCAACGGACTGCCCGGAACACTGAAGCTTTCTTT.

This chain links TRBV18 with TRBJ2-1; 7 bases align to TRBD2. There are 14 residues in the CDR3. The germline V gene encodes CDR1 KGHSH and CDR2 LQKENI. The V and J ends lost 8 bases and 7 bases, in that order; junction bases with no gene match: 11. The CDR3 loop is CASRPGTGGNEQFF. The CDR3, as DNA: TGTGCCAGCAGACCCGGGACCGGGGGGAATGAGCAGTTCTTC.

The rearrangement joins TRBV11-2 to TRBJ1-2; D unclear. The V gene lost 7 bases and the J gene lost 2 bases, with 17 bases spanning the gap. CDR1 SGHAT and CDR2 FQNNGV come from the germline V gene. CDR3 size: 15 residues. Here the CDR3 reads CASTQDRDWNYGYTF. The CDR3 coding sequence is TGTGCCAGCACCCAAGACCGCGATTGGAACTATGGCTACACCTTC.

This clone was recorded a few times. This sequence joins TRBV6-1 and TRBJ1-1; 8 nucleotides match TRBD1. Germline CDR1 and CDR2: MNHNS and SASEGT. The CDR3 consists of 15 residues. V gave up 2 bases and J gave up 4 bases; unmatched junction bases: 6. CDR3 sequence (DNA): TGTGCCAGCAGTGAACAGGGGGCCGGGGGCACTGAAGCTTTCTTT. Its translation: CASSEQGAGGTEAFF.

CDR3: CASSSAGGAPNTGELFF. The CDR3 region has the DNA TGTGCCAGCAGCTCCGCGGGGGGGGCCCCGAACACCGGGGAGCTGTTTTTT. The rearrangement joins TRBV7-9 to TRBJ2-2, with 9 bases lining up with TRBD2. This CDR3 spans 17 amino acids. Germline lookup yields CDR1 SEHNR and CDR2 FQNEAQ (reference sequence). V dropped 4 bases and J dropped 0; count of bases not matched to a gene: 6. The whole variable domain, filled in from reference TRBV7-9 and TRBJ2-2, reads DTGVSQNPRHKITKRGQNVTFRCDPISEHNRLYWYRQTLGQGPEFLTYFQNEAQLEKSRLLSDRFSAERPKGSFSTLEIQRTEQGDSAMYLCASSSAGGAPNTGELFFGEGSRLTVL.

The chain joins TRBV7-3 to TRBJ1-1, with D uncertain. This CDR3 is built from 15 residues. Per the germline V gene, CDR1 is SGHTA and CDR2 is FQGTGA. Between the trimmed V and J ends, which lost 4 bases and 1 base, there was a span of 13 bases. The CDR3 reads CASSSQSSGNTEAFF. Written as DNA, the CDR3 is TGTGCCAGCAGCTCGCAGTCGAGCGGGAACACTGAAGCTTTCTTT.

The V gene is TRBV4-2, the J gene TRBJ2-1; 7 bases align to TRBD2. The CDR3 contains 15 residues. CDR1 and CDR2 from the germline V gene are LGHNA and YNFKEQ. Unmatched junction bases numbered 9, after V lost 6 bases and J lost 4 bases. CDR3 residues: CASRRERGSYNEQFF. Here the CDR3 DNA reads TGTGCCAGCAGGAGGGAGCGGGGAAGTTACAATGAGCAGTTCTTC.

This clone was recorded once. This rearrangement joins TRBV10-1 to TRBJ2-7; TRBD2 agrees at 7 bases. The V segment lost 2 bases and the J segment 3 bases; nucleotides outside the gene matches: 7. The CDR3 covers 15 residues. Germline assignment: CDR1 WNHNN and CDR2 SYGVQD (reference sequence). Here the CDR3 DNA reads TGCGCCAGCAGTGAGGGACTAACGGGAGGCTACGAGCAGTACTTC. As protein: CASSEGLTGGYEQYF.

The CDR3 sequence: CASSLVGFGGRSGEQETQYF. As DNA, the CDR3 is TGTGCCAGCAGTTTAGTGGGTTTTGGCGGGAGGAGCGGGGAGCAAGAGACCCAGTACTTC. The chain has TRBV27 and TRBJ2-5, with 8 bases lining up with TRBD2. V trimming: 2 bases; J trimming: 2 bases; junction bases outside the gene matches: 19. The germline V gene encodes CDR1 MNHEY and CDR2 SMNVEV (reference sequence). The CDR3 extends over 20 amino acids.

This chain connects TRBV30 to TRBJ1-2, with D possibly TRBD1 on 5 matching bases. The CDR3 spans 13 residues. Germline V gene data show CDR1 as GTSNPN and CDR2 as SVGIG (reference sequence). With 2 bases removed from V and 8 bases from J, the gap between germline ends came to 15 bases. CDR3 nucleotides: TGTGCCTGGAGTTCCCTAGGGGTGGTCGGCTACACCTTC. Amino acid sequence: CAWSSLGVVGYTF. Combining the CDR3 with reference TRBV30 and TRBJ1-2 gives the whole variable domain SQTIHQWPATLVQPVGSPLSLECTVEGTSNPNLYWYRQAAGRGLQLLFYSVGIGQISSEVPQNLSASRPQDRQFILSSKKLLLSDSGFYLCAWSSLGVVGYTFGSGTRLTVV.

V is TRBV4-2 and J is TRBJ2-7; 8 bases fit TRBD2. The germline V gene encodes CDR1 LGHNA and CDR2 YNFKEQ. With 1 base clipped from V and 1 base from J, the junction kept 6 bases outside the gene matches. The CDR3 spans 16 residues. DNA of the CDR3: TGTGCCAGCAGCCAAGGGGGGCGGGAGGTTTCCTACGAGCAGTACTTC. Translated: CASSQGGREVSYEQYF.

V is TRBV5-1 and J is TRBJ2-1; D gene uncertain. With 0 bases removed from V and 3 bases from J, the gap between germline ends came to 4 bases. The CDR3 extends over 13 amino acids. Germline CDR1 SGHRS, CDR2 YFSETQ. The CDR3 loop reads CASSLVGYNEQFF. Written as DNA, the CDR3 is TGCGCCAGCAGCTTGGTGGGCTACAATGAGCAGTTCTTC.

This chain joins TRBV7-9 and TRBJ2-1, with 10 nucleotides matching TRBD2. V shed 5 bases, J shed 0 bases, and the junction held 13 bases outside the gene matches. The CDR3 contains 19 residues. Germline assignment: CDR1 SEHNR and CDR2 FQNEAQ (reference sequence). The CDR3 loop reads CASSTPPGLAPISYNEQFF. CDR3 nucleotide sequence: TGTGCCAGCAGCACACCCCCGGGACTAGCGCCAATCTCCTACAATGAGCAGTTCTTC.

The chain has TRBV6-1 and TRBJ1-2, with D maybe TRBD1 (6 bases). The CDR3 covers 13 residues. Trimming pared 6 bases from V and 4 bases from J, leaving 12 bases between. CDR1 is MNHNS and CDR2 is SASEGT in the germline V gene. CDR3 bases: TGTGCCAGCAGAAAGGGGGTGAGCTATGGCTACACCTTC. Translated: CASRKGVSYGYTF.

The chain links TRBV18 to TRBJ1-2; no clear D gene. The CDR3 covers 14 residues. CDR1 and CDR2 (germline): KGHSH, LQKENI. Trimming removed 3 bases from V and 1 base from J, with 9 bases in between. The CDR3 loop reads CASSPSRSNYGYTF. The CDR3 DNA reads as TGTGCCAGCTCACCCAGCCGGAGTAACTATGGCTACACCTTC.

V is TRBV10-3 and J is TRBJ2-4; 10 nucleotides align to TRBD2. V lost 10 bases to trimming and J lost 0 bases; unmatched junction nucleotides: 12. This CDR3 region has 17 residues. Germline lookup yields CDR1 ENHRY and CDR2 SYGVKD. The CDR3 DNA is TGTGCCACCAACCCGGGGACTAGCGAGATAGCCAAAAACATTCAGTACTTC. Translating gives CATNPGTSEIAKNIQYF.

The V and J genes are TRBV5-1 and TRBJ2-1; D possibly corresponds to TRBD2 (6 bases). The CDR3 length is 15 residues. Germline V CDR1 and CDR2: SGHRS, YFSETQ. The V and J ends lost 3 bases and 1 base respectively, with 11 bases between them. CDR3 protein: CASSSAGASYNEQFF. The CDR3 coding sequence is TGCGCCAGCAGCTCAGCGGGCGCTTCCTACAATGAGCAGTTCTTC.

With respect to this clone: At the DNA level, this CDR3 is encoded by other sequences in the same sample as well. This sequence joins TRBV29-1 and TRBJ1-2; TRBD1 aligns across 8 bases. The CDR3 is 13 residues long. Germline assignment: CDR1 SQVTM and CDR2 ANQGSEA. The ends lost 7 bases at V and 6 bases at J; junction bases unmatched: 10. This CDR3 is CSAPRQGADGYTF. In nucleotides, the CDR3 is TGCAGCGCCCCCAGGCAGGGGGCGGATGGCTACACCTTC. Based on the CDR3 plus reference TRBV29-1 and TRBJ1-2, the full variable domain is SAVISQKPSRDICQRGTSLTIQCQVDSQVTMMFWYRQQPGQSLTLIATANQGSEATYESGFVIDKFPISRPNLTFSTLTVSNMSPEDSSIYLCSAPRQGADGYTFGSGTRLTVV.

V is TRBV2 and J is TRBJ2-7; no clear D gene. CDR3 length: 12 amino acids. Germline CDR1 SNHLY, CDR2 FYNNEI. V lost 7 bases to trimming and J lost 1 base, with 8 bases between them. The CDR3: CASTRTSYEQYF. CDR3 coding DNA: TGTGCCAGCACTCGGACGTCCTACGAGCAGTACTTC.

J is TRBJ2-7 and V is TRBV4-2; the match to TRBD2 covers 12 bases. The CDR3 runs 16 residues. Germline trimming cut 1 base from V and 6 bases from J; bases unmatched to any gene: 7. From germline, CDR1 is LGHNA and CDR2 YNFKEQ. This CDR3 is CASSQAGLAGASEQYF. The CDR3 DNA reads TGTGCCAGCAGCCAAGCGGGACTAGCGGGTGCCTCCGAGCAGTACTTC.

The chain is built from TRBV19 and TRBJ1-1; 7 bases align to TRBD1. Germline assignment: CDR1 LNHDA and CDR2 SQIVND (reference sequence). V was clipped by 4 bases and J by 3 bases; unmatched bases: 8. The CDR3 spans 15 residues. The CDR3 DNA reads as TGTGCCAGTAGTAGGAGGGGGCGCTCGGACACTGAAGCTTTCTTT. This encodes CASSRRGRSDTEAFF.

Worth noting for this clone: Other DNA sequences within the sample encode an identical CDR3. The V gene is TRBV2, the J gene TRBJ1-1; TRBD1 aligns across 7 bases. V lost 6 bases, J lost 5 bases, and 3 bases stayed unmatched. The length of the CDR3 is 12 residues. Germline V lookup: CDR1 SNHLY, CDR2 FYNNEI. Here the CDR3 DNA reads TGTGCCAGCAGCGCAGGGGGGACTGAAGCTTTCTTT. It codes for CASSAGGTEAFF. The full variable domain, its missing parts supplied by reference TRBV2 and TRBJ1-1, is EPEVTQTPSHQVTQMGQEVILRCVPISNHLYFYWYRQILGQKVEFLVSFYNNEISEKSEIFDDQFSVERPDGSNFTLKIRSTKLEDSAMYFCASSAGGTEAFFGQGTRLTVV.

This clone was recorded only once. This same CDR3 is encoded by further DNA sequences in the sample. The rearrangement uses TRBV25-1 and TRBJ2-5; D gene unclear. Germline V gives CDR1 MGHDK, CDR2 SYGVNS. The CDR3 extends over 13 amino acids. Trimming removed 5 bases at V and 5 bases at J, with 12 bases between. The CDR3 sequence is CASSLAARETQYF. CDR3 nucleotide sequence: TGTGCCAGCAGTTTGGCGGCGAGGGAGACCCAGTACTTC.

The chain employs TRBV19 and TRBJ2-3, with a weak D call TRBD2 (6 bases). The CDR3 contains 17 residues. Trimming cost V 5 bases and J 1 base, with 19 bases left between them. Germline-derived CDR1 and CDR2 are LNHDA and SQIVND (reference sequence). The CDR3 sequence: CASSFLPIAVGTDTQYF. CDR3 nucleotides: TGTGCCAGTAGTTTTCTCCCCATAGCGGTCGGCACAGATACGCAGTATTTT.